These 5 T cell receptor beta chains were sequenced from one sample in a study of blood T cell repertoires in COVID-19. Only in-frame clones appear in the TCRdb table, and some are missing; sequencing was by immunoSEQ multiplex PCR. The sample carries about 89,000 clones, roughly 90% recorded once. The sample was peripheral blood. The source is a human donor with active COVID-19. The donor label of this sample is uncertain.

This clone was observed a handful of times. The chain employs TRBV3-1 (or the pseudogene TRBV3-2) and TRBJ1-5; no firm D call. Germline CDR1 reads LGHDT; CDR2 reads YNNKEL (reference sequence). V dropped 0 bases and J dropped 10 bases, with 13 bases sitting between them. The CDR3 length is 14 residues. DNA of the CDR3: TGTGCCAGCAGCCAAGAACCACAACATCCACCCCAGCATTTT. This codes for CASSQEPQHPPQHF.

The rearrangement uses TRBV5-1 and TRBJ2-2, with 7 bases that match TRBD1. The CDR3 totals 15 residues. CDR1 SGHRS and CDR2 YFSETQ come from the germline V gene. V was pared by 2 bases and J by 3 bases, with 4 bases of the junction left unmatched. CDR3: CASSLTGAHTGELFF. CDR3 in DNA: TGCGCCAGCAGCTTAACAGGGGCGCACACCGGGGAGCTGTTTTTT.

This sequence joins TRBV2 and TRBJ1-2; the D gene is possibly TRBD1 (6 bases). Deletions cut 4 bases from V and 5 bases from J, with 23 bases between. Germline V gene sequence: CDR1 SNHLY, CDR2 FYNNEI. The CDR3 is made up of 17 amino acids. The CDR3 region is CASSAWTANWGGYGYTF. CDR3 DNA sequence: TGTGCCAGCAGTGCGTGGACAGCGAATTGGGGGGGTTATGGCTACACCTTC.

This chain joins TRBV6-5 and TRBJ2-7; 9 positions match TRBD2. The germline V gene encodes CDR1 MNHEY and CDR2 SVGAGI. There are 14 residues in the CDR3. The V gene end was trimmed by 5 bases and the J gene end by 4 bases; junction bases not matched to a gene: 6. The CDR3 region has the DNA TGTGCCAGCAGTATGACTAGCGGAGGTTACGAGCAGTACTTC. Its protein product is CASSMTSGGYEQYF.

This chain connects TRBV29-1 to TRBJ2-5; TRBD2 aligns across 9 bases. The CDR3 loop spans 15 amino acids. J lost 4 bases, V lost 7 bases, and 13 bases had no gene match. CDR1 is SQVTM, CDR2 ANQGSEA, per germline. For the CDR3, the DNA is TGCAGCGCCTCCCCGGCTAGCGGGGATCTAGAGACCCAGTACTTC. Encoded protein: CSASPASGDLETQYF.